The subject of this entry is one T cell receptor beta chain. There were TCR beta CDR3 regions amplified from RNA transcripts. First-round RT-PCR of the TCR CDR3 relied on the HTBI primer set. MiXCR, applied by TCRdb to the multiplex PCR reads, yields one record per CDR3 protein. Here the sample spans roughly 500,000 distinct CDR3 sequences, about 46% being singletons. Exclusion followed for patients with uncontrolled infection, other autoimmune disease, pregnancy or lactation. The study based diagnoses on clinical symptoms, serum thyroxine and TRAb, thyroid ultrasound and orbital computed tomography. J gave up 7 bases and V 0 bases, and 5 bases lay outside the gene matches. Looked up from germline, CDR1 is SGHRS and CDR2 is YFSETQ. The CDR3 contains 14 residues. This record comes from a study of T cells in Graves' hyperthyroidism and ophthalmopathy.

The V and J genes are TRBV5-1 and TRBJ1-1; 8 bases agree with TRBD1. Material for sequencing was peripheral blood or thyroid tissue (not recorded which). This receptor was identified in an adult woman with Graves' disease, either hyperthyroidism or ophthalmopathy (not recorded which). Here the CDR3 DNA reads TGCGCCAGCAGCTTGGCTACAGGGGGAAATGAAGCTTTCTTT. Amino acid sequence: CASSLATGGNEAFF. Variable domain in full (rest from reference TRBV5-1 and TRBJ1-1): KAGVTQTPRYLIKTRGQQVTLSCSPISGHRSVSWYQQTPGQGLQFLFEYFSETQRNKGNFPGRFSGRQFSNSRSEMNVSTLELGDSALYLCASSLATGGNEAFFGQGTRLTVV.